This T cell receptor (beta chain) was sequenced for a study of OX40 agonist ivuxolimab in advanced cancers. Context from the whole study: Ivuxolimab was an agonistic, fully human IgG2 monoclonal antibody directed against OX40 (CD134), a costimulatory receptor. Intravenous ivuxolimab was administered to patients every 2 weeks at six dose levels: 0.01, 0.1, 0.3, 1.5, 3 and 10 mg/kg. Of the approximately 50 dose-escalation patients, hepatocellular carcinoma was present in 19, melanoma in approximately 15, renal cell carcinoma in 9 and head and neck cancer in 9. The dose-escalation cohort was about 83% male with a mean age of approximately 60 years, ranging from roughly 23 to 80. Patients were allowed to have had prior anti-PD-1, anti-PD-L1 or anti-CTLA-4 therapy, and approximately 43% of the dose-escalation patients had previously received checkpoint inhibitors. Three dose-escalation patients achieved partial responses, one with hepatocellular carcinoma and two with cutaneous melanoma. The purpose of peripheral TCRbeta sequencing was to test whether ivuxolimab changed TCR sequence diversity and led to clonal T-cell expansion. The paper reports the monotherapy dose-escalation portion (N = 52 patients) of the phase I ivuxolimab trial.

Patients with a history of autoimmune disease or receiving systemic immunosuppression were excluded from the trial. Peripheral blood for TCR sequencing was drawn from every dose cohort at baseline, at cycle 4 day 1 and at cycle 7 day 1. Samples came from an open-label, multicenter, first-in-human phase I dose-escalation trial of ivuxolimab. Adults with locally advanced or metastatic melanoma, renal cell, hepatocellular, or head and neck squamous cell carcinoma were enrolled in the trial. Before TCR sequencing, CD4+ and CD8+ T cells were separately sorted from peripheral blood. The germline V gene encodes CDR1 SNHLY and CDR2 FYNNEI. The junction carries 8 bases between V and J, which are trimmed by 7 bases and 1 base respectively. Inclusive of the bounding cysteine and phenylalanine, the CDR3 is 13 residues long. The retained sequence is limited to the CDR3, 39 bases, with the frame set at the first base.

Concerning this clone itself: Its antigen remains undetermined. Base qualities were left out, and no much larger clone turns up one base away.

Genomic DNA was extracted from sorted cells for sequencing of the TCRbeta CDR3 region. The immunoSEQ Assay was used for sequencing of TCRbeta CDR3 regions. TCRdb provides this immuneACCESS table in a form limited to in-frame rearrangements. Some clones are lacking; in checked studies, under half of them reflect an unresolved V gene, and why the rest are absent is not known. The sample has 70,000 to 75,000 clones on record, approximately 86% of them singletons. The ten largest clones add up to around 1% of the sample. What the research found in general, with its limitations: Partial responders in the 0.1-3.0 mg/kg groups had among the lowest normalized peripheral clonal expansion, especially among CD8+ T cells. After ivuxolimab, CD8+ T cells had more expanded clones than CD4+ T cells on average. The antigen specificity of the peripheral T cells that underwent clonal expansion was not determined. Low levels of normalized T-cell clonal expansion were also shown by some nonresponding patients. At doses of 0.1 to 3.0 mg/kg, clonal expansion of both CD4+ and CD8+ blood T cells was observed from baseline to week 6.

This receptor was obtained from an adult with an advanced solid tumor such as melanoma, head and neck, liver or kidney cancer. The V gene is TRBV2 and the J gene is TRBJ1-3, with no D gene named confidently. Sequenced material: CD4+ or CD8+ T cells sorted from blood, taken in a trial of the OX40 agonist ivuxolimab. The sequenced DNA is TGTGCCAGCAAGTTGGAGTCTGGAAACACCATATATTTT. This sequence encodes CASKLESGNTIYF.